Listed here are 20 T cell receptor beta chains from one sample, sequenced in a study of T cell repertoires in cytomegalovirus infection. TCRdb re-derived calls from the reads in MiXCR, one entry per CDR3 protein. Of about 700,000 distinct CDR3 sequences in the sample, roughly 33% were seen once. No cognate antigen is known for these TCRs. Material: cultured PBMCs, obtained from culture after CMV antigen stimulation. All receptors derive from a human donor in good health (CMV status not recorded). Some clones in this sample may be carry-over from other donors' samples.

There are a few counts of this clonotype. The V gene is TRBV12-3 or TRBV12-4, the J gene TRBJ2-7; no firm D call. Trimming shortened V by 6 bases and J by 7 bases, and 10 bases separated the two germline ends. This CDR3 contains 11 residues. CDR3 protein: CASRTVGEQYF. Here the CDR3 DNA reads TGTGCCAGCAGGACCGTGGGGGAGCAGTACTTC.

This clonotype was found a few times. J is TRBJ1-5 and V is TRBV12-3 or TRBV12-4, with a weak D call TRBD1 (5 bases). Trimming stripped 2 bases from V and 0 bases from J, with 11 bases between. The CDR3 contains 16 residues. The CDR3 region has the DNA TGTGCCAGCAGTTTACGGGGGATTGATAGCAATCAGCCCCAGCATTTT. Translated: CASSLRGIDSNQPQHF.

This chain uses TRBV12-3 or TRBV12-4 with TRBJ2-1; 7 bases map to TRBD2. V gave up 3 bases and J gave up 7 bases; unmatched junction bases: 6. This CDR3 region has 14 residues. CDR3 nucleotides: TGTGCCAGCAGTTTTGGGAGGGAGTGGAATGAGCAGTTCTTC. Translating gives CASSFGREWNEQFF.

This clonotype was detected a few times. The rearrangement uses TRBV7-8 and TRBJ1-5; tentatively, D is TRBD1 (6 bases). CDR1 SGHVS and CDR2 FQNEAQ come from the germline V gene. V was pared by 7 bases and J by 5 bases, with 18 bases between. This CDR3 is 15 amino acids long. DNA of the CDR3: TGTGCCAGCAACCCAAGGGGGGGAGGAGATCAGCCCCAGCATTTT. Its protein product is CASNPRGGGDQPQHF.

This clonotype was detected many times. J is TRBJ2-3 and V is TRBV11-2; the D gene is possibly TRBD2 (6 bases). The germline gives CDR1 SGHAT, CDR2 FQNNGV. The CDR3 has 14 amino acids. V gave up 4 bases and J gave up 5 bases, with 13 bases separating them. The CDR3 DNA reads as TGTGCCAGCAGCTCGGACTACCGCGGAGATACGCAGTATTTT. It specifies CASSSDYRGDTQYF.

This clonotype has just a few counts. This chain's CDR3 is CASSPLRGGRGRYEQYF. DNA of the CDR3: TGTGCCAGCAGTCCGTTAAGGGGAGGGAGGGGAAGATACGAGCAGTACTTC. V and J are TRBV12-3 or TRBV12-4 and TRBJ2-7; 7 bases fit TRBD2. J gave up 4 bases and V 5 bases, and 17 bases lay outside the gene matches. The CDR3 contains 17 residues.

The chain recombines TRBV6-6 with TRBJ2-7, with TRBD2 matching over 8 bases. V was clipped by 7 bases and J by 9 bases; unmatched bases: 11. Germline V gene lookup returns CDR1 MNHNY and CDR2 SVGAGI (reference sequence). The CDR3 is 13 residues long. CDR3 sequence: CASTREGPRRQYF. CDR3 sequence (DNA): TGTGCCAGCACCCGGGAGGGCCCGCGCAGGCAGTACTTC.

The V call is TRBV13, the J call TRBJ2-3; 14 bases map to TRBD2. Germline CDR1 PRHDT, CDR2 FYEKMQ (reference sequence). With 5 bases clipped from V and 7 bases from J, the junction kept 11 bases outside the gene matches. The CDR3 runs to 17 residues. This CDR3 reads CASSPTPGTSGSNTQYF. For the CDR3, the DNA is TGTGCCAGCAGCCCGACCCCCGGGACTAGCGGGAGTAATACGCAGTATTTT. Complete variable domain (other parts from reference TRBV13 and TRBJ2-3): AAGVIQSPRHLIKEKRETATLKCYPIPRHDTVYWYQQGPGQDPQFLISFYEKMQSDKGSIPDRFSAQQFSDYHSELNMSSLELGDSALYFCASSPTPGTSGSNTQYFGPGTRLTVL.

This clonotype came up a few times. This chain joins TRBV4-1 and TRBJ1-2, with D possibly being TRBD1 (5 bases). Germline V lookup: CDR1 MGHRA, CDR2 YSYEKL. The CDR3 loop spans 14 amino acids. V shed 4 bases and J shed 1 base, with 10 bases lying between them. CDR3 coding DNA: TGCGCCAGCAGCCCTGAGGGGTATAACTATGGCTACACCTTC. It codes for CASSPEGYNYGYTF.

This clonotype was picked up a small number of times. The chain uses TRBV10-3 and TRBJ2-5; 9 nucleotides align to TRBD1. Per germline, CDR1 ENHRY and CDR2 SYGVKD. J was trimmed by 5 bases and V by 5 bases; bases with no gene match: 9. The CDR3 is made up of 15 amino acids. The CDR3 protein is CAISLTGQGGETQYF. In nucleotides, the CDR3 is TGTGCCATCAGTCTCACGGGACAGGGTGGGGAGACCCAGTACTTC.

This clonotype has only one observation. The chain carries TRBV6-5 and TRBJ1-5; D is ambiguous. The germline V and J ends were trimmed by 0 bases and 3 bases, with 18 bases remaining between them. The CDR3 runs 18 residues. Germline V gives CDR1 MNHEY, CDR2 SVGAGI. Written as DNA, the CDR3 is TGTGCCAGCAGTTACTCGAGTAGATCGCGAATTCTCAATCAGCCCCAGCATTTT. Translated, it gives CASSYSSRSRILNQPQHF.

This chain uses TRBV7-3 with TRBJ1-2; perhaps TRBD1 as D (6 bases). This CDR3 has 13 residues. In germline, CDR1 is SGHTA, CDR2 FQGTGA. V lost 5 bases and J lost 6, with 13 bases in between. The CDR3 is CASSLGQYDGYTF. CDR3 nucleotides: TGTGCCAGCAGCCTCGGACAGTACGATGGCTACACCTTC.

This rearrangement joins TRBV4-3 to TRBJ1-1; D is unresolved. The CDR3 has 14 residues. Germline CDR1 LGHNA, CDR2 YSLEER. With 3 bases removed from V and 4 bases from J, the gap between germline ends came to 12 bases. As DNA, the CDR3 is TGCGCCAGCAGCCAGTTCGTAGGCGGCACTGAAGCTTTCTTT. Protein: CASSQFVGGTEAFF.

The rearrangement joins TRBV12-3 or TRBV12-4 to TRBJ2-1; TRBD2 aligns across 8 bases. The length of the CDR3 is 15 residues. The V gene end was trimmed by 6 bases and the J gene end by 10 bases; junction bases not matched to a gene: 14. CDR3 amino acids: CASSPAGGFQGEQFF. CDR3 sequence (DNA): TGTGCCAGCAGCCCTGCGGGGGGATTCCAGGGAGAGCAGTTCTTC.

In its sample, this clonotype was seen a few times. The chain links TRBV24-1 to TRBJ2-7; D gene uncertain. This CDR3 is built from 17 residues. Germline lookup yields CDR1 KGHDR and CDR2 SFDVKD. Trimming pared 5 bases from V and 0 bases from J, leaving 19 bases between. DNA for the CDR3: TGTGCCACCAGTGCCCGCAGCGCCCGCCAGACCTCCTACGAGCAGTACTTC. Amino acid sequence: CATSARSARQTSYEQYF.

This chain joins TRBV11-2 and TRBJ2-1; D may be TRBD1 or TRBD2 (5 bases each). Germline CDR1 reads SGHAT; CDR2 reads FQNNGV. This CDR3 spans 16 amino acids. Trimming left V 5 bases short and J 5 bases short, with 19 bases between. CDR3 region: CASSPTQGPSHNEQFF. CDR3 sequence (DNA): TGTGCCAGCAGCCCTACCCAGGGACCCAGCCACAATGAGCAGTTCTTC.

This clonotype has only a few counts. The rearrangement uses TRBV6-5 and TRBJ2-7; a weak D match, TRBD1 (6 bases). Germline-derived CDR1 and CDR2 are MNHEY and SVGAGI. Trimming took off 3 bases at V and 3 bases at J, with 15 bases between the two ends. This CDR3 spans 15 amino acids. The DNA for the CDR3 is TGTGCCAGCAGTTATCGCAGGGGAGTTGGCTACGAGCAGTACTTC. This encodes CASSYRRGVGYEQYF.

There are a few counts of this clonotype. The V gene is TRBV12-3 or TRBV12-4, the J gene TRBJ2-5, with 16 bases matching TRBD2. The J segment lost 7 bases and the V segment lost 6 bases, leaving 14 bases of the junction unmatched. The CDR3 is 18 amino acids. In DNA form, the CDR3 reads TGTGCCAGCAGCCTGGGACTAGCGGGGGGGCCTGGTTCGGCGACCCAGTACTTC. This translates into CASSLGLAGGPGSATQYF.

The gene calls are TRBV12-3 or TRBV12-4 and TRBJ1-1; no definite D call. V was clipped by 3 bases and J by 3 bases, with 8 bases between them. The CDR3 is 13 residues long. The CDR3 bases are TGTGCCAGCAGTTTCGGCAGACACACTGAAGCTTTCTTT. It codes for CASSFGRHTEAFF.

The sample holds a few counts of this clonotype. CDR3 sequence: CASKGGSSGANVLTF. In DNA form, the CDR3 reads TGTGCCAGCAAGGGCGGTTCCTCTGGGGCCAACGTCCTGACTTTC. The chain carries TRBV7-8 and TRBJ2-6, with D unresolved. CDR3 length: 15 residues. Germline CDR1 is SGHVS and CDR2 is FQNEAQ. V lost 7 bases and J lost 0, with 10 bases in between.